This TCR beta chain derives from a study of shared clonotypes between healthy human individuals. Study-level findings and limits: Rarefaction showed sorted-subset sequencing was incomplete despite large depth.

Only in-frame clones appear in the TCRdb table, and some are missing; sequencing was by immunoSEQ multiplex PCR. In the table there are 2 million to 2.5 million clones, roughly 94% of which are singletons. V was cut by 3 bases and J by 2 bases, with 11 bases left in between. The CDR3 spans 15 residues. Germline assignment: CDR1 LNHDA and CDR2 SQIVND (reference sequence). Naive CD8 cells were CD45RO-negative, positively selected for CCR7, excluding terminally differentiated effector memory CD45RA+ cells. This clone appeared once. The antigen remains undetermined. Other nucleotide sequences from this sample produce the same CDR3.

The sequence was collected from a man younger than 35 in good health. The chain has TRBV19 and TRBJ1-5; no reliable D call. The material sequenced was naive CD8+ T cells sorted from blood. The CDR3 region is CASSILRGGNQPQHF. For the CDR3, the DNA is TGTGCCAGTAGTATCCTTCGTGGGGGCAATCAGCCCCAGCATTTT.